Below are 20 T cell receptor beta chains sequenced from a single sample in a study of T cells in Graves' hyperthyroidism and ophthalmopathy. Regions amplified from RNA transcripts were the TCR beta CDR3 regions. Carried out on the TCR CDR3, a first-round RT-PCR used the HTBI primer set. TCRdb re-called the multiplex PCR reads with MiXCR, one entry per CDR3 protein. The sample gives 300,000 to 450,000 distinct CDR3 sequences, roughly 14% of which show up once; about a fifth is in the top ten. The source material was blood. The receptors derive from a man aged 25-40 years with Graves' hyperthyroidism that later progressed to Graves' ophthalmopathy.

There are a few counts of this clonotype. The chain's CDR3 is CASSVGWGIDYEQYF. In DNA form, the CDR3 reads TGTGCCAGCAGCGTAGGCTGGGGGATTGACTACGAGCAGTACTTC. This sequence joins TRBV9 and TRBJ2-7; D possibly matches TRBD1 or TRBD2 (5 bases each). With 0 bases removed from V and 3 bases from J, the gap between germline ends came to 13 bases. The CDR3 loop spans 15 amino acids. Germline assignment: CDR1 SGDLS and CDR2 YYNGEE. The whole variable domain, filled in from reference TRBV9 and TRBJ2-7, reads DSGVTQTPKHLITATGQRVTLRCSPRSGDLSVYWYQQSLDQGLQFLIQYYNGEERAKGNILERFSAQQFPDLHSELNLSSLELGDSALYFCASSVGWGIDYEQYFGPGTRLTVT.

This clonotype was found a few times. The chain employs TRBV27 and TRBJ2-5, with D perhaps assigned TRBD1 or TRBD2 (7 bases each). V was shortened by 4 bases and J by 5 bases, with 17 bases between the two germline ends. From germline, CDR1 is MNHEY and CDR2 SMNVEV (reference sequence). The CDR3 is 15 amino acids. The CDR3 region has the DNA TGTGCCAGCAGTTCGACAGGGTGGGAGGGGGAGACCCAGTACTTC. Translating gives CASSSTGWEGETQYF.

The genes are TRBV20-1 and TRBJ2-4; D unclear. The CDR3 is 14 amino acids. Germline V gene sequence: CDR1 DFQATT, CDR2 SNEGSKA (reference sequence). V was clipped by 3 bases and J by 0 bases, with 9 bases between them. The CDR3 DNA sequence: TGCAGTGCTAGGTACATCCTAGCCAAAAACATTCAGTACTTC. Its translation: CSARYILAKNIQYF.

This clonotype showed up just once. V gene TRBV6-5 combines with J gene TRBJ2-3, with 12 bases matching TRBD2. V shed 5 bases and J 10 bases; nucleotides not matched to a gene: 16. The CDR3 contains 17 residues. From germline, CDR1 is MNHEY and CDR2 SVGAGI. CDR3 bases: TGTGCCAGCAGTACCCGACTAGCGGGGGCGGCAGGGGATGCGCAGTATTTT. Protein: CASSTRLAGAAGDAQYF.

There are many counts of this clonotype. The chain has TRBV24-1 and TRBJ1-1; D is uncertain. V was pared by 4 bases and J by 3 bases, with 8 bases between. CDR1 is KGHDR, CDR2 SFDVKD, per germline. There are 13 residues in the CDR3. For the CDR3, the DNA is TGTGCCACCAGTGACTCCTACCACACTGAAGCTTTCTTT. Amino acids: CATSDSYHTEAFF.

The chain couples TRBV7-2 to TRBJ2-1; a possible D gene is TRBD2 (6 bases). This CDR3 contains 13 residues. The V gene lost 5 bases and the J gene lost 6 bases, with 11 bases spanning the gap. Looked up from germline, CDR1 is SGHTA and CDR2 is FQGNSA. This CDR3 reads CASSIGLTNEQFF. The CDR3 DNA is TGTGCCAGCAGCATCGGACTAACCAATGAGCAGTTCTTC.

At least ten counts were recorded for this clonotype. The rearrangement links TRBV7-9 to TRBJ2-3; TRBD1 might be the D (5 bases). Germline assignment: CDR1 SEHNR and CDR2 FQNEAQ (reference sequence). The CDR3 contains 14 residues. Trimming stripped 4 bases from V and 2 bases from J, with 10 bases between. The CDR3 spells CASSSTDTTDTQYF. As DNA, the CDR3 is TGTGCCAGCAGCTCGACGGACACCACAGATACGCAGTATTTT.

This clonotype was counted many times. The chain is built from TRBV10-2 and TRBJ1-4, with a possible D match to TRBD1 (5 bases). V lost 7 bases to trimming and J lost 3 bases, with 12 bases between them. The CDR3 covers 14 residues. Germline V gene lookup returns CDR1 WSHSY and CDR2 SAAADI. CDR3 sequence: CASMRWGSNEKLFF. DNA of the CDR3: TGCGCCAGCATGAGGTGGGGCTCTAATGAAAAACTGTTTTTT.

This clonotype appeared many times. The CDR3 DNA follows: TGTGCCAGCAGCTTGGACAGCGGAGACTATGGCTACACCTTC. Its translation is CASSLDSGDYGYTF. The chain links TRBV7-2 to TRBJ1-2; perhaps TRBD1 as D (6 bases). This CDR3 is built from 14 residues. Germline V lookup: CDR1 SGHTA, CDR2 FQGNSA. V was shortened by 3 bases and J by 3 bases, with 11 bases between the two germline ends.

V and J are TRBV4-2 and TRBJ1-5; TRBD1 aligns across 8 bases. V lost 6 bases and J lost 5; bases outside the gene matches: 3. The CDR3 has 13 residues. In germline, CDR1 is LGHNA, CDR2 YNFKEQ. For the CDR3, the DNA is TGTGCCAGCAGTGAACAGGGGGATCAGCCCCAGCATTTT. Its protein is CASSEQGDQPQHF.

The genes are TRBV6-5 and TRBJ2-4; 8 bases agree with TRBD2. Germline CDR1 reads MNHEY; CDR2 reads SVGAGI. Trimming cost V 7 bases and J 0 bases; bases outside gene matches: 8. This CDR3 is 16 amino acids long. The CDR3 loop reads CASNSGGPLAKNIQYF. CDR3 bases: TGTGCCAGCAATTCGGGGGGGCCTCTAGCCAAAAACATTCAGTACTTC.

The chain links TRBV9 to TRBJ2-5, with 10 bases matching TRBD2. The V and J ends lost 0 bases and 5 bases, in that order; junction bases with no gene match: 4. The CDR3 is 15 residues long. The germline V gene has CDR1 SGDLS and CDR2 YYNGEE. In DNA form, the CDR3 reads TGTGCCAGCAGCGTAGTGAGTAGCGGGGGGGAGACCCAGTACTTC. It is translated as CASSVVSSGGETQYF.

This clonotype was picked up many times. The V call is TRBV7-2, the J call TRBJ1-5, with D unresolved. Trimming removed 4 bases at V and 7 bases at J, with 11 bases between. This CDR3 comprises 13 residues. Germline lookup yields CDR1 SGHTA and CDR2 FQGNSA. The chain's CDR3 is CASSSGVWQPQHF. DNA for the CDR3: TGTGCCAGCAGCTCCGGGGTCTGGCAGCCCCAGCATTTT.

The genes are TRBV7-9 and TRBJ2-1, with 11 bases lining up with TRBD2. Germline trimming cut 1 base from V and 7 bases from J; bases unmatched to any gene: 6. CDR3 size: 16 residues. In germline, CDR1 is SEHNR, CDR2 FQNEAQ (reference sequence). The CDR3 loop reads CASSLEIAGGLNEQFF. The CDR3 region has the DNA TGTGCCAGCAGCTTAGAAATAGCGGGGGGGCTTAATGAGCAGTTCTTC.

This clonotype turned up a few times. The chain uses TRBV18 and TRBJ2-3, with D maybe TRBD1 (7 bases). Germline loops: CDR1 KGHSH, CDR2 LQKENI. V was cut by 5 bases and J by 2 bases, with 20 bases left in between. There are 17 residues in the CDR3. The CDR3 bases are TGTGCCAGCTCATCCCAGACCCCAGGGGGGCTCACAGATACGCAGTATTTT. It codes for CASSSQTPGGLTDTQYF.

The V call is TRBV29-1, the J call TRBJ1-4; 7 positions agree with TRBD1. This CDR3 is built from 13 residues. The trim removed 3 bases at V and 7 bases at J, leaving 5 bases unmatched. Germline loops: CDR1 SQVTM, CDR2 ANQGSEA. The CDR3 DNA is TGCAGCGTTGAGGAACAGGGGCGTGAAAAACTGTTTTTT. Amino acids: CSVEEQGREKLFF.

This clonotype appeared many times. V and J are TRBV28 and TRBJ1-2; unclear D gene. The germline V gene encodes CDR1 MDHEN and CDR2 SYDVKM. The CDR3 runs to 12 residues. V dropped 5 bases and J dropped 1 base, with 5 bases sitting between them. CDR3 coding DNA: TGTGCCAGCAGTACAAGTAACTATGGCTACACCTTC. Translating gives CASSTSNYGYTF.

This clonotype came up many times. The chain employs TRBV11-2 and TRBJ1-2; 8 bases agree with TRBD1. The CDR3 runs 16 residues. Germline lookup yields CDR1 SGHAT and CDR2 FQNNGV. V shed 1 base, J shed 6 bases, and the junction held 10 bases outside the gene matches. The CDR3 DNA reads TGTGCCAGCAGCTTAGCTATTCAGGGGGCGGTGGATGGCTACACCTTC. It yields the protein CASSLAIQGAVDGYTF. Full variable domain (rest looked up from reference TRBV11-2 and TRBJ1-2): EAGVAQSPRYKIIEKRQSVAFWCNPISGHATLYWYQQILGQGPKLLIQFQNNGVVDDSQLPKDRFSAERLKGVDSTLKIQPAKLEDSAVYLCASSLAIQGAVDGYTFGSGTRLTVV.

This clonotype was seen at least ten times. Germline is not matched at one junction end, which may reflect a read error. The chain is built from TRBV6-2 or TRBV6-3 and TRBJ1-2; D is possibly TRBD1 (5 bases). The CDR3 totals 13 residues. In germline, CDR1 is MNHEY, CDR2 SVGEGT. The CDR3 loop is CASSDSTVWGYTF. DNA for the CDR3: TGTGCCAGCAGTGACTCGACAGTGTGGGGCTACACCTTC.

The CDR3 bases are TGTGCCAGCAGTTTAACAGGGGGTCGCGAGCAGTACTTC. It is translated as CASSLTGGREQYF. This chain connects TRBV27 to TRBJ2-7, with 8 bases matching TRBD1. This CDR3 has 13 amino acids. Germline V gene data show CDR1 as MNHEY and CDR2 as SMNVEV (reference sequence). V shed 2 bases and J 6 bases; nucleotides not matched to a gene: 3.